The 23 T cell receptor beta chains below all came from one sample that was sequenced in a study of blood T cell repertoires in COVID-19. Libraries were prepared by immunoSEQ multiplex PCR; TCRdb keeps only in-frame clonotypes and omits some of them. There are about 110,000 clones in the sample; roughly 75% occur only once, and 3.5% to 5% lies in the top ten. The sequencing sample was made of peripheral blood. Every receptor here comes from a human donor in a cohort sampled during active or convalescent COVID-19.

The chain joins TRBV10-3 to TRBJ1-1; D ambiguous. The CDR3 spans 14 residues. The V and J ends lost 5 bases and 1 base respectively, with 11 bases between them. CDR1 is ENHRY and CDR2 is SYGVKD in the germline V gene. CDR3 amino acids: CAISPGSGNTEAFF. The CDR3 DNA sequence: TGTGCCATCAGTCCGGGGTCCGGGAACACTGAAGCTTTCTTT.

The rearrangement links TRBV28 to TRBJ1-1; D is undetermined. V lost 7 bases and J lost 0, with 12 bases in between. CDR1 is MDHEN and CDR2 is SYDVKM in the germline V gene. The CDR3 is made up of 14 amino acids. The CDR3 here is CASTRREMNTEAFF. CDR3 DNA: TGTGCCAGCACCCGACGGGAAATGAACACTGAAGCTTTCTTT.

The gene calls are TRBV5-1 and TRBJ2-3; 7 bases line up with TRBD2. Germline trimming cut 4 bases from V and 1 base from J; bases unmatched to any gene: 3. The CDR3 consists of 14 residues. Germline V gives CDR1 SGHRS, CDR2 YFSETQ. The CDR3 DNA sequence: TGCGCCAGCAGCAAAACTAGCGGCACAGATACGCAGTATTTT. It encodes CASSKTSGTDTQYF.

The chain couples TRBV6-4 to TRBJ1-6; weak D call: TRBD1 (6 bases). The V and J ends lost 6 bases and 4 bases respectively, with 13 bases between them. The CDR3 covers 15 residues. From germline, CDR1 is MRHNA and CDR2 SNTAGT. CDR3: CASRVEDRYNSPLHF. Here the CDR3 DNA reads TGTGCCAGCAGAGTAGAGGACAGATATAATTCACCCCTCCACTTT.

This clone was counted once. The genes are TRBV4-1 and TRBJ2-5, with 11 bases that match TRBD1. This CDR3 has 18 residues. From germline, CDR1 is MGHRA and CDR2 YSYEKL. The trim removed 3 bases at V and 2 bases at J, leaving 11 bases unmatched. CDR3 residues: CASSQTGQGAGHQETQYF. The CDR3 nucleotides read TGCGCCAGCAGCCAGACCGGACAGGGGGCCGGGCATCAAGAGACCCAGTACTTC.

CDR3 residues: CASSIGLRVPEQYF. CDR3 bases: TGTGCCAGTAGTATTGGATTGCGGGTACCCGAGCAGTACTTC. The chain recombines TRBV19 with TRBJ2-7; perhaps TRBD2 as D (5 bases). The CDR3 length is 14 residues. V was trimmed by 3 bases and J by 6 bases, leaving 15 bases between them. CDR1 and CDR2 (germline): LNHDA, SQIVND (reference sequence).

This chain connects TRBV19 to TRBJ1-5, with a weak D call TRBD1 (6 bases). The V gene's germline CDR1 is LNHDA and CDR2 SQIVND (reference sequence). V was cut by 2 bases and J by 6 bases, with 11 bases left in between. This CDR3 region has 14 residues. The CDR3 spells CASSISTGSQPQHF. DNA of the CDR3: TGTGCCAGTAGTATAAGTACAGGGAGTCAGCCCCAGCATTTT.

This clone was found once. The chain has TRBV18 and TRBJ2-1, with 8 nucleotides matching TRBD2. The V and J ends lost 2 bases and 1 base, in that order; junction bases with no gene match: 13. The CDR3 is made up of 19 amino acids. Germline V lookup: CDR1 KGHSH, CDR2 LQKENI. The CDR3 region is CASSPVSSGSGSSYNEQFF. The CDR3 DNA follows: TGTGCCAGCTCACCAGTTTCTTCGGGGAGCGGGAGTTCCTACAATGAGCAGTTCTTC.

The V gene is TRBV14, the J gene TRBJ2-1, with 13 bases aligning to TRBD2. CDR3 size: 14 residues. CDR1 is SGHDN and CDR2 is FVKESK in the germline V gene. V shed 7 bases, J shed 8 bases, and the junction held 5 bases outside the gene matches. CDR3 residues: CASNRLAGGDEQFF. DNA for the CDR3: TGTGCCAGCAACCGACTAGCGGGAGGCGATGAGCAGTTCTTC.

The chain recombines TRBV18 with TRBJ2-1; 7 bases are a match to TRBD1. CDR1 and CDR2 from the germline V gene are KGHSH and LQKENI. Losses at the gene ends were 4 bases for V and 6 bases for J; bases not matched to a gene: 9. The CDR3 is 15 amino acids. The CDR3 region has the DNA TGTGCCAGCTCACTCCTCCTGACAGGGACCAATGAGCAGTTCTTC. Its translation is CASSLLLTGTNEQFF.

The J gene is TRBJ2-1, the V gene TRBV5-1; TRBD2 matches 9 bases. Germline values: CDR1 SGHRS, CDR2 YFSETQ. The CDR3 is made up of 15 amino acids. J was trimmed by 9 bases and V by 4 bases; bases with no gene match: 11. The CDR3 spells CASSTIAGVFGEQFF. The CDR3 DNA is TGCGCCAGCAGCACGATAGCGGGAGTGTTTGGTGAGCAGTTCTTC.

The rearrangement uses TRBV3-1 (or the pseudogene TRBV3-2) and TRBJ2-7; 14 bases line up with TRBD2. Germline values: CDR1 LGHDT, CDR2 YNNKEL (reference sequence). This CDR3 is 15 amino acids long. V was pared by 3 bases and J by 5 bases, with 3 bases of the junction left unmatched. In DNA, the CDR3 is TGTGCCAGCAGCCAGACTAGCGGGAGGGCCGACGAGCAGTACTTC. Its protein is CASSQTSGRADEQYF.

The chain uses TRBV28 and TRBJ2-4, with TRBD2 matching over 11 bases. The germline gives CDR1 MDHEN, CDR2 SYDVKM. V was clipped by 0 bases and J by 2 bases; unmatched bases: 3. This CDR3 is 17 amino acids long. CDR3 in DNA: TGTGCCAGCAGTTTATGGGGACTAGCGGATACCAAAAACATTCAGTACTTC. It codes for CASSLWGLADTKNIQYF.

The chain recombines TRBV14 with TRBJ2-3; possible D gene TRBD2, 5 bases. Trimming pared 5 bases from V and 0 bases from J, leaving 12 bases between. This CDR3 has 15 residues. Germline lookup yields CDR1 SGHDN and CDR2 FVKESK. The CDR3 spells CASSGFAGSTDTQYF. The CDR3 coding sequence is TGTGCCAGCAGCGGTTTCGCGGGCAGCACAGATACGCAGTATTTT. The whole variable domain, filled in from reference TRBV14 and TRBJ2-3, reads EAGVTQFPSHSVIEKGQTVTLRCDPISGHDNLYWYRRVMGKEIKFLLHFVKESKQDESGMPNNRFLAERTGGTYSTLKVQPAELEDSGVYFCASSGFAGSTDTQYFGPGTRLTVL.

The V and J genes are TRBV28 and TRBJ1-4; D unresolved. The CDR3 sequence is 13 residues long. Germline assignment: CDR1 MDHEN and CDR2 SYDVKM. Trimming took off 7 bases at V and 8 bases at J, with 14 bases between the two ends. For the CDR3, the DNA is TGTGCCAGCAAGCCCGGACGGGAAGAAAAACTGTTTTTT. Translated, it gives CASKPGREEKLFF.

V and J are TRBV20-1 and TRBJ1-4; 8 positions match TRBD1. V lost 3 bases and J lost 8; bases outside the gene matches: 11. CDR1 and CDR2 from the germline V gene are DFQATT and SNEGSKA (reference sequence). The CDR3 runs 15 residues. CDR3 protein: CSASAATGVDEKLFF. CDR3 nucleotides: TGCAGTGCTAGTGCGGCGACAGGGGTGGACGAAAAACTGTTTTTT.

This clone was recorded once. Here the CDR3 reads CASSLGGGARETQYF. Here the CDR3 DNA reads TGTGCCAGCAGCTTAGGTGGGGGGGCCCGCGAGACCCAGTACTTC. The chain couples TRBV7-9 to TRBJ2-5; weak D call: TRBD2 (7 bases). This CDR3 has 15 residues. Per the germline V gene, CDR1 is SEHNR and CDR2 is FQNEAQ (reference sequence). The V end was cut by 1 base, the J end by 5 bases, with 14 bases between. Combining the CDR3 with reference TRBV7-9 and TRBJ2-5 gives the whole variable domain DTGVSQNPRHKITKRGQNVTFRCDPISEHNRLYWYRQTLGQGPEFLTYFQNEAQLEKSRLLSDRFSAERPKGSFSTLEIQRTEQGDSAMYLCASSLGGGARETQYFGPGTRLLVL.

The count of this clone is one. V usage is TRBV30 and J usage is TRBJ2-7; 7 positions agree with TRBD1. V was pared by 3 bases and J by 0 bases, with 8 bases of the junction left unmatched. CDR1 GTSNPN and CDR2 SVGIG come from the germline V gene (reference sequence). CDR3 size: 15 residues. CDR3 protein: CAWRTDRSSSYEQYF. CDR3 nucleotide sequence: TGTGCCTGGAGGACGGACAGGTCAAGCTCCTACGAGCAGTACTTC.

DNA of the CDR3: TGTGCCAGCAGTTTAGTCCGGGGTTCCGAGCAGTACTTC. It specifies CASSLVRGSEQYF. V gene TRBV6-5 combines with J gene TRBJ2-7; a possible D gene is TRBD2 (5 bases). The CDR3 consists of 13 residues. Germline V gene data show CDR1 as MNHEY and CDR2 as SVGAGI. Trimming removed 4 bases at V and 6 bases at J, with 13 bases between.

This chain uses TRBV11-3 with TRBJ2-1; 15 bases map to TRBD2. Germline V gene data show CDR1 as SGHNT and CDR2 as YENEEA. Unmatched junction bases numbered 5, after V lost 5 bases and J lost 9 bases. This CDR3 contains 15 residues. CDR3 in DNA: TGTGCCAGCAGCAAAACGGGACTAGCGGGAGGTGAGCAGTTCTTC. It encodes CASSKTGLAGGEQFF.

The chain employs TRBV5-1 and TRBJ2-1, with D possibly TRBD2 on 5 matching bases. In germline, CDR1 is SGHRS, CDR2 YFSETQ. V gave up 5 bases and J gave up 0 bases, with 15 bases separating them. The CDR3 totals 16 residues. CDR3 sequence: CASREPSTSSYNEQFF. The CDR3 nucleotides read TGCGCCAGCAGGGAGCCTAGCACGAGCTCCTACAATGAGCAGTTCTTC.

CDR3 sequence (DNA): TGTGCCAGCGCCCTTCCGGGACAGGGGTTTTGGACTGAAGCTTTCTTT. Amino acid sequence: CASALPGQGFWTEAFF. The chain recombines TRBV28 with TRBJ1-1; 10 bases align to TRBD1. V dropped 8 bases and J dropped 5; count of bases not matched to a gene: 14. CDR1 and CDR2 (germline): MDHEN, SYDVKM. This CDR3 region has 16 residues.

The V and J genes are TRBV13 and TRBJ2-3, with 7 bases aligning to TRBD1. Germline assignment: CDR1 PRHDT and CDR2 FYEKMQ (reference sequence). Trimming at V came to 11 bases and at J to 1 base, leaving 18 bases not matched to a gene. The CDR3 extends over 17 amino acids. CDR3 protein: CAGGSTRGRKGTDTQYF. DNA for the CDR3: TGTGCCGGAGGCTCCACAAGGGGGCGCAAGGGCACAGATACGCAGTATTTT.